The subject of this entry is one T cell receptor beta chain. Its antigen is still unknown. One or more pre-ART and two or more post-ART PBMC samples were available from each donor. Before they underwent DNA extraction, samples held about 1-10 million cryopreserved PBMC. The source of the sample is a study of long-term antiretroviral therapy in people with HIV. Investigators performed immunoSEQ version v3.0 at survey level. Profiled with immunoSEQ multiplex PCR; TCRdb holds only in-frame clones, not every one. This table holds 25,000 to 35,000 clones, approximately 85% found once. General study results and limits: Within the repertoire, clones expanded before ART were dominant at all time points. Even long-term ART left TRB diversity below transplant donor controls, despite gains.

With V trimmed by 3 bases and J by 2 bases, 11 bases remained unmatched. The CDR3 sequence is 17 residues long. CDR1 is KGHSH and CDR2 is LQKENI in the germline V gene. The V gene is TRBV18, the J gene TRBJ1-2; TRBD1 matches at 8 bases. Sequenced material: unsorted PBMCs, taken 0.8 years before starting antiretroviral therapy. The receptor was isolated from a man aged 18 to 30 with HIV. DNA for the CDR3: TGTGCCAGCTCACCTCAGGGGGCAGAAGGGACCAACTATGGCTACACCTTC. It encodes CASSPQGAEGTNYGYTF.